This record concerns one TCR beta chain sequence. The data originate from a study of blood T cell repertoires in COVID-19. Study-level information: COVID-19 samples collected from the United States, Italy and Spain covered acute and convalescent phases. Nucleic acid was either cDNA or gDNA, and it came from T cells, B-cell-depleted T cells, or PBMCs.

The CDR3 length is 13 residues. CDR1 and CDR2 (germline): MDHEN, SYDVKM. V was shortened by 7 bases and J by 4 bases, with 10 bases between the two germline ends. In the original processing: Amplification with reference gene primers provided the estimates of nucleated cell counts. Method: immunoSEQ multiplex PCR; TCRdb's copy keeps in-frame clones and lacks some. The D gene and trimming were derived from the DNA, and the V and J assignments and clone size from that table. The table records nearly 110,000 clones, around 90% of them present only once. This clonotype originated in a man between 35 and 55 years old with active or convalescent COVID-19. What was sequenced was peripheral blood. The chain links TRBV28 to TRBJ1-4; a weak D match, TRBD1 (6 bases). CDR3 amino acids: CASKGQLNEKLFF. The CDR3 DNA sequence: TGTGCCAGCAAAGGACAGCTTAATGAAAAACTGTTTTTT.